Listed here are 8 T cell receptor beta chains from one sample, sequenced in a study of T cell responses to AZD1222 COVID-19 vaccine. The method was immunoSEQ multiplex PCR; TCRdb's version includes in-frame clones alone and lacks a portion of them. The sample has around 84,000 clones; 88% are singletons. Specimen: peripheral blood, collected on day 0 of MenACWY control vaccination. These receptor sequences come from an adult in good health.

This chain joins TRBV9 and TRBJ1-1; maybe TRBD1 (6 bases). Germline-derived CDR1 and CDR2 are SGDLS and YYNGEE. V gave up 4 bases and J gave up 5 bases, with 18 bases separating them. This CDR3 contains 15 residues. CDR3 in DNA: TGTGCCAGCAGCCCGCCGGGGGCAGGGTTGACTGAAGCTTTCTTT. Translating it yields CASSPPGAGLTEAFF.

The chain recombines TRBV6-1 with TRBJ1-4; D is ambiguous. Per germline, CDR1 MNHNS and CDR2 SASEGT. Trimming cost V 0 bases and J 6 bases, with 11 bases left between them. The CDR3 spans 15 residues. In DNA form, the CDR3 reads TGTGCCAGCAGTGAAGCACTGGACCTGGATGAAAAACTGTTTTTT. Residues: CASSEALDLDEKLFF.

This sequence joins TRBV7-2 and TRBJ1-5, with a possible D match to TRBD1 (5 bases). The CDR3 has 15 amino acids. Trimming took 0 bases from V and 4 from J, leaving 10 bases between them. CDR1 and CDR2 from the germline V gene are SGHTA and FQGNSA. The CDR3, as DNA: TGTGCCAGCAGCTTAGCGGGGGGACCAAATCAGCCCCAGCATTTT. Its translation: CASSLAGGPNQPQHF.

This rearrangement joins TRBV25-1 to TRBJ2-5, with a weak D call TRBD2 (6 bases). This CDR3 spans 12 amino acids. Between the trimmed V and J ends, which lost 7 bases and 5 bases, there was a span of 11 bases. Germline assignment: CDR1 MGHDK and CDR2 SYGVNS. As DNA, the CDR3 is TGTGCCAGCAAGGCGGGGAAGGAGACCCAGTACTTC. Translating gives CASKAGKETQYF.

This chain uses TRBV28 with TRBJ1-5; no reliable D call. With 3 bases removed from V and 9 bases from J, the gap between germline ends came to 12 bases. The germline V gene has CDR1 MDHEN and CDR2 SYDVKM. This CDR3 spans 13 amino acids. In nucleotides, the CDR3 is TGTGCCAGCAGTTTGTTGACCGCGAGGCCCCAGCATTTT. It is translated as CASSLLTARPQHF.

The gene calls are TRBV12-3 or TRBV12-4 and TRBJ2-6; D not resolved. The CDR3 spans 13 residues. The V end lost 6 bases, the J end lost 4 bases, and 7 bases lay between the germline ends. The CDR3 nucleotides read TGTGCCAGCAGGCCGTCAGGGGCCAACGTCCTGACTTTC. Protein product: CASRPSGANVLTF.

The chain links TRBV2 to TRBJ1-5; D might be TRBD1 (6 bases). V lost 4 bases, J lost 5 bases, and 12 bases lay in between. CDR1 and CDR2 (germline): SNHLY, FYNNEI. CDR3 size: 14 residues. DNA for the CDR3: TGTGCCAGCAGTGTTGGACAGACAGATCAGCCCCAGCATTTT. This translates into CASSVGQTDQPQHF.

The V call is TRBV6-2 or TRBV6-3, the J call TRBJ2-7; D is unclear. The germline V gene has CDR1 MNHEY and CDR2 SVGEGT. The V end lost 2 bases, the J end lost 1 base, and 3 bases lay between the germline ends. The CDR3 is 12 amino acids. The CDR3 sequence is CASSYRSYEQYF. The CDR3, as DNA: TGTGCCAGCAGTTACAGGTCCTACGAGCAGTACTTC.